These T cell receptor beta chains were read from a single sample in a study of cytomegalovirus exposure and HLA in healthy donors. This table comes from immunoSEQ multiplex PCR, and its TCRdb copy is limited to in-frame clones, with some not included. The table records under 100,000 clones, 63% of them present only once. The material sequenced was PBMCs. All receptors come from a woman aged 40 to 49 in good health and CMV-seropositive. Both conserved end residues are part of each CDR3. D genes are given only for firm matches. Size is stated for part of the rows, as once, few or many counts, or as a class when the clone is expanded.

size: .; V: TRBV27; J: TRBJ2-2; D: .; DNA: TGTGCCAGCAGTTTATCGAGAGGATTCGGGGAGCTGTTTTTT; CDR3: CASSLSRGFGELFF
size: .; V: TRBV6-6; J: TRBJ2-7; D: TRBD1; DNA: TGTGCCAGCAGTGGGACAGGGGAGCAGTACTTC; CDR3: CASSGTGEQYF
size: .; V: TRBV2; J: TRBJ2-1; D: .; DNA: TGTGCCAGCAGTCGACAGATAAATGAGCAGTTCTTC; CDR3: CASSRQINEQFF
size: few; V: TRBV10-2; J: TRBJ1-4; D: .; DNA: TGCGCCAGCAGGAAGTCACAGGCAACTAATGAAAAACTGTTTTTT; CDR3: CASRKSQATNEKLFF
size: .; V: TRBV27; J: TRBJ2-1; D: .; DNA: TGTGCCAGCACCACCAGGGGGCAGGGGACTAACAATGAGCAGTTCTTC; CDR3: CASTTRGQGTNNEQFF
size: .; V: TRBV10-1; J: TRBJ2-2; D: TRBD2; DNA: TGCGCCAGCAGTGAGGGTCCGGGAGGGCGCACCGGGGAGCTGTTTTTT; CDR3: CASSEGPGGRTGELFF
size: .; V: TRBV10-1; J: TRBJ2-3; D: TRBD1; DNA: TGCGCCAGCCAGAGGGGGACAGGGAAGGATCCGCAGTATTTT; CDR3: CASQRGTGKDPQYF
size: few; V: TRBV5-1; J: TRBJ2-2; D: .; DNA: TGCGCCAGCAGCCCGGGGAGGGGGTATGGCACCGGGGAGCTGTTTTTT; CDR3: CASSPGRGYGTGELFF
size: .; V: TRBV4-2; J: TRBJ2-1; D: TRBD2; DNA: TGTGCCAGCAGCCAAGATCGTCATAGCGGGGGAGACTACAATGAGCAGTTCTTC; CDR3: CASSQDRHSGGDYNEQFF
size: .; V: TRBV5-1; J: TRBJ1-1; D: .; DNA: TGCGCCAGCAGCTTGGCAGGGCGCGGCGGTATGAACACTGAAGCTTTCTTT; CDR3: CASSLAGRGGMNTEAFF
size: .; V: TRBV9; J: TRBJ1-2; D: .; DNA: TGTGCCAGCAGCGTAGACACATCCAACTATGGCTACACCTTC; CDR3: CASSVDTSNYGYTF
size: few; V: TRBV5-8; J: TRBJ2-3; D: TRBD1; DNA: TGTGCCAGCCGCCCTGGAGGGTCTGGCGGGACAGGGACAGATACGCAGTATTTT; CDR3: CASRPGGSGGTGTDTQYF
size: .; V: TRBV19; J: TRBJ2-7; D: .; DNA: TGTGCCAGTAGTAACCCCGGGACATACGAGCAGTACTTC; CDR3: CASSNPGTYEQYF
size: few; V: TRBV7-2; J: TRBJ2-1; D: TRBD2; DNA: TGTGCCAGCAGCTACTCACTAGCGGGAGTCCTGGGATACAATGAGCAGTTCTTC; CDR3: CASSYSLAGVLGYNEQFF
size: .; V: TRBV7-2; J: TRBJ1-2; D: TRBD1; DNA: TGTGCCAGCAGCTTAAGGGGACAGGGAGTCTATGGCTACACCTTC; CDR3: CASSLRGQGVYGYTF
size: few; V: TRBV7-2; J: TRBJ2-3; D: .; DNA: TGTGCCAGCAACGAGAGGAGGGGCACCCTTTCAACTAGCACAGATACGCAGTATTTT; CDR3: CASNERRGTLSTSTDTQYF
size: once; V: TRBV9; J: TRBJ2-1; D: .; DNA: TGTGCCAGCAGCGTAGCTTCGAGTCACTTGCATGAGCAGTTCTTC; CDR3: CASSVASSHLHEQFF
size: .; V: TRBV28; J: TRBJ1-1; D: .; DNA: TGTGCCAGCAGTTTATTCGGGGTGGCCCATGACACTGAAGCTTTCTTT; CDR3: CASSLFGVAHDTEAFF
size: .; V: TRBV5-5; J: TRBJ1-4; D: .; DNA: TGTGCCAGCAGCTTGGGATCCCCCGGCGGCGAAAAACTGTTTTTT; CDR3: CASSLGSPGGEKLFF
size: .; V: TRBV7-2; J: TRBJ1-5; D: .; DNA: TGTGCCAGCAGCTTATCAGGAAGTGTAACCAATCAGCCCCAGCATTTT; CDR3: CASSLSGSVTNQPQHF
size: few; V: TRBV2; J: TRBJ1-1; D: .; DNA: TGTGCCAGCAGAAACAGACAGGAAGCTTTCTTT; CDR3: CASRNRQEAFF
size: .; V: TRBV19; J: TRBJ1-2; D: TRBD1; DNA: TGTGCCAGTAGTATGGGTCGACAGGGAGTAAACTATGGCTACACCTTC; CDR3: CASSMGRQGVNYGYTF
size: .; V: TRBV7-7; J: TRBJ2-3; D: TRBD2; DNA: TGTGCCAGCAGCTTAGGAGCGGGAGGGCCTTCCGCAGATACGCAGTATTTT; CDR3: CASSLGAGGPSADTQYF
size: .; V: TRBV28; J: TRBJ2-7; D: TRBD1; DNA: TGTGCCAGCAGTCTGGAATCCGGGACAGGGACCGAGTTGTACTTC; CDR3: CASSLESGTGTELYF
size: .; V: TRBV5-4; J: TRBJ1-3; D: .; DNA: TGTGCCAGCAGCTTGGGGCAGGGGAAGCCTGGAAACACCATATATTTT; CDR3: CASSLGQGKPGNTIYF
size: .; V: TRBV4-3; J: TRBJ2-2; D: TRBD2; DNA: TGCGCCAGCAGCCAAGATCCATTAGCGGGGAGAGAGGGCGGGGAGCTGTTTTTT; CDR3: CASSQDPLAGREGGELFF
size: once; V: TRBV6-5; J: TRBJ2-7; D: .; DNA: TGTGCCAGCAGCTCCAGGGGCCCACTCTACGAGCAGTACTTC; CDR3: CASSSRGPLYEQYF
size: .; V: TRBV5-4; J: TRBJ1-4; D: .; DNA: TGTGCCAGCAGCTCCTGGGGCGACGCAGGGGAAAAACTGTTTTTT; CDR3: CASSSWGDAGEKLFF
size: .; V: TRBV6-5; J: TRBJ1-2; D: TRBD1; DNA: TGTGCCAGCAGTTATTCGGACAGGCAGCCCCACTATGGCTACACCTTC; CDR3: CASSYSDRQPHYGYTF
size: .; V: TRBV2; J: TRBJ2-3; D: TRBD2; DNA: TGTGCCAGCAAACCCGGGACTAGCCCGTCCTATACGCAGTATTTT; CDR3: CASKPGTSPSYTQYF
size: .; V: TRBV2; J: TRBJ1-5; D: .; DNA: TGTGCCAGCGCAGGTGGCAATCAGCCCCAGCATTTT; CDR3: CASAGGNQPQHF
size: .; V: TRBV19; J: TRBJ1-1; D: TRBD1; DNA: TGTGCCAGTCGGAGGGGACAGGGGGCTGGGAAAAGCACTGAAGCTTTCTTT; CDR3: CASRRGQGAGKSTEAFF
size: .; V: TRBV12-5; J: TRBJ2-7; D: TRBD1; DNA: TGTGCTAGTGGTCCAGACAGGGGCGAGCAGTACTTC; CDR3: CASGPDRGEQYF
size: .; V: TRBV7-9; J: TRBJ1-2; D: .; DNA: TGTGCCAGCAGCTTAGCCAGTGGCTACACCTTC; CDR3: CASSLASGYTF
size: few; V: TRBV6-5; J: TRBJ1-2; D: .; DNA: TGTGCCAGCAGGCCGACGGACAGTCCTCGAGGCTACACCTTC; CDR3: CASRPTDSPRGYTF
size: .; V: TRBV5-6; J: TRBJ2-7; D: .; DNA: TGTGCCAGCAGCAAACGGGGCTACGAGCAGTACTTC; CDR3: CASSKRGYEQYF
size: .; V: TRBV5-4; J: TRBJ1-2; D: .; DNA: TGTGCCAGCAGCTTGCGCCTATCGGATGGCTACACCTTC; CDR3: CASSLRLSDGYTF
size: .; V: TRBV5-5; J: TRBJ2-3; D: TRBD2; DNA: TGTGCCAGCAGCAATCTAGCGGGAGGCCAAGCTGGAGATACGCAGTATTTT; CDR3: CASSNLAGGQAGDTQYF
size: once; V: TRBV4-1; J: TRBJ2-1; D: TRBD2; DNA: TGCGCCAGCAGCCTACTGGGACTAGCGGTATACAATGAGCAGTTCTTC; CDR3: CASSLLGLAVYNEQFF
size: .; V: TRBV7-9; J: TRBJ2-7; D: .; DNA: TGTGCCAGCAGCTTAGTTGTAGGGGTCCACACCTACGAGCAGTACTTC; CDR3: CASSLVVGVHTYEQYF
size: .; V: TRBV6-1; J: TRBJ1-5; D: .; DNA: TGTGCCAGCAGTGAACAACAGCCCCAGCATTTT; CDR3: CASSEQQPQHF
size: .; V: TRBV27; J: TRBJ1-3; D: .; DNA: TGTGCCAGCAGAGGGGGTCCTGGAAACACCATATATTTT; CDR3: CASRGGPGNTIYF
size: .; V: TRBV6-6; J: TRBJ1-5; D: .; DNA: TGTGCCAGCTCGGGGGTATCTAGCAATCAGCCCCAGCATTTT; CDR3: CASSGVSSNQPQHF
size: .; V: TRBV28; J: TRBJ1-2; D: .; DNA: TGTGCCAGCAGTCGAGGGGGATTCGGCTACACCTTC; CDR3: CASSRGGFGYTF
size: .; V: TRBV2; J: TRBJ1-1; D: .; DNA: TGTGCCAGCATAACAGCCTCGATGAACACTGAAGCTTTCTTT; CDR3: CASITASMNTEAFF
size: few; V: TRBV11-3; J: TRBJ1-1; D: .; DNA: TGTGCCAGCAGCGCCAGGGCCAGAACTGAAGCTTTCTTT; CDR3: CASSARARTEAFF
size: few; V: TRBV6-1; J: TRBJ2-7; D: TRBD2; DNA: TGTGCCAGCAGTGAAAGGTGGGGGACTAGCGGGACCTACGAGCAGTACTTC; CDR3: CASSERWGTSGTYEQYF
size: once; V: TRBV21-1; J: TRBJ2-1; D: .; DNA: TGTGCCAGCAGCCGGGAGTACCAGGGTTTGGACAATGAGCAGTTCTTC; CDR3: CASSREYQGLDNEQFF
size: .; V: TRBV19; J: TRBJ2-5; D: TRBD1; DNA: TGTGCCAGTAGTCCGGACAGGGTGGAAGAGACCCAGTACTTC; CDR3: CASSPDRVEETQYF
size: .; V: TRBV27; J: TRBJ2-2; D: .; DNA: TGTGCCAGCGTCCCCTTACAGGGTTCCGGGGAGCTGTTTTTT; CDR3: CASVPLQGSGELFF
size: .; V: TRBV27; J: TRBJ1-1; D: TRBD1; DNA: TGTGCCAGCACCCAACCCGCAGGGGGGCGAAAGAACACTGAAGCTTTCTTT; CDR3: CASTQPAGGRKNTEAFF
size: .; V: TRBV7-2; J: TRBJ2-7; D: TRBD2; DNA: TGTGCCAGCAGCTTAACCGGGACTAGCGAGTACGAGCAGTACTTC; CDR3: CASSLTGTSEYEQYF
size: .; V: TRBV11-2; J: TRBJ1-1; D: .; DNA: TGTGCCAGCAGCTTAGTATCGACAGTCATGAACACTGAAGCTTTCTTT; CDR3: CASSLVSTVMNTEAFF
size: .; V: TRBV7-2; J: TRBJ2-7; D: TRBD2; DNA: TGTGCCAGCAGCCTTACTAGCGGTGGGGACTACGAGCAGTACTTC; CDR3: CASSLTSGGDYEQYF